This T cell receptor (beta chain) was retrieved from a study of blood T cell repertoires in COVID-19. In the original analysis: Reference gene primer amplification in the assay estimated nucleated cell counts. Libraries were prepared by immunoSEQ multiplex PCR; TCRdb keeps only in-frame clonotypes and omits some of them. From that table come the V and J calls and clone size; the DNA was used to work out D and trimming. The sample has around 170,000 clones, roughly nine tenths seen once. This clone has only one observation. Germline assignment: CDR1 LNHDA and CDR2 SQIVND (reference sequence). The ends were cut back, 6 bases at V and 8 bases at J, with 20 bases in the middle. This CDR3 spans 16 amino acids.

The TCR originated in a man aged 18 to 30 who had recovered from COVID-19. The chain has TRBV19 and TRBJ2-6; D gene unclear. Sequencing was carried out using peripheral blood. CDR3 DNA: TGTGCCAGTAGCGACCATAGAGGTCTGAGGTCCAACGTCCTGACTTTC. Translation gives CASSDHRGLRSNVLTF.